These 11 T cell receptor beta chains were sequenced from one sample in a study of CD8 T cells in ankylosing spondylitis. Study results and limitations: A motif of fewer than ten highly homologous TCR beta variants was seen as apparently characteristic of ankylosing spondylitis blood.

TCRdb re-derived calls from the 5' RACE reads in MiXCR, one entry per CDR3 protein. The sample yields 330,000 or so distinct CDR3 sequences, 7.5% to 9% seen once. These receptors' targets are unknown. Input material: blood, either unsorted or a sorted T cell fraction (not recorded which). These receptors were collected from a male donor with ankylosing spondylitis.

The chain links TRBV5-1 to TRBJ1-1; a weak D match, TRBD1 (5 bases). V lost 3 bases, J lost 3 bases, and 12 bases lay in between. From germline, CDR1 is SGHRS and CDR2 YFSETQ. CDR3 length: 14 amino acids. The CDR3 DNA follows: TGCGCCAGCAGCTCCAGGGAGGTGGACACTGAAGCTTTCTTT. Residues: CASSSREVDTEAFF.

This clonotype was recorded at least ten times. The chain joins TRBV29-1 to TRBJ2-7; 7 nucleotides align to TRBD2. Germline V gene data show CDR1 as SQVTM and CDR2 as ANQGSEA. J was trimmed by 4 bases and V by 0 bases; bases with no gene match: 6. There are 14 residues in the CDR3. CDR3 region: CSVEESGIFYEQYF. In nucleotides, the CDR3 is TGCAGCGTTGAAGAGAGCGGGATTTTTTACGAGCAGTACTTC.

This clonotype was counted ten times or more. The chain has TRBV12-3 or TRBV12-4 and TRBJ2-2; D is ambiguous. Trimming took off 7 bases at V and 3 bases at J, with 15 bases between the two ends. CDR3 length: 15 amino acids. CDR3 nucleotide sequence: TGTGCCAGCAAACACCAGTGGCGAGACACCGGGGAGCTGTTTTTT. Translation gives CASKHQWRDTGELFF.

At least ten counts were recorded for this clonotype. The rearrangement uses TRBV4-2 and TRBJ2-1; D call uncertain. Per the germline V gene, CDR1 is LGHNA and CDR2 is YNFKEQ. The CDR3 has 13 amino acids. Between the trimmed V and J ends, which lost 1 base and 7 bases, there was a span of 8 bases. CDR3 sequence: CASSQGNRNEQFF. The CDR3 nucleotides are TGTGCCAGCAGCCAAGGGAATCGGAATGAGCAGTTCTTC.

The chain uses TRBV12-3 or TRBV12-4 and TRBJ2-3, with 8 bases aligning to TRBD2. CDR3 size: 15 residues. With 3 bases clipped from V and 2 bases from J, the junction kept 4 bases outside the gene matches. The CDR3 sequence: CASSLERGYTDTQYF. DNA of the CDR3: TGTGCCAGCAGTTTGGAGCGGGGGTACACAGATACGCAGTATTTT.

The V gene is TRBV18, the J gene TRBJ1-5; D is unresolved. This CDR3 has 13 amino acids. Germline V gene sequence: CDR1 KGHSH, CDR2 LQKENI. The V and J ends lost 6 bases and 5 bases respectively, with 11 bases between them. CDR3 region: CASSTSVDQPQHF. The CDR3 DNA is TGTGCCAGCTCGACATCGGTGGATCAGCCCCAGCATTTT.

This clonotype was picked up many times. The chain couples TRBV10-3 to TRBJ2-1, with unresolved D. V lost 3 bases and J lost 7, with 16 bases in between. Looked up from germline, CDR1 is ENHRY and CDR2 is SYGVKD. The CDR3 is made up of 15 amino acids. CDR3 DNA sequence: TGTGCCATCAGTGACGGCGGAGCGAAGGGTAATGAGCAGTTCTTC. Protein product: CAISDGGAKGNEQFF.

There are a few counts of this clonotype. This rearrangement joins TRBV29-1 to TRBJ2-7; 9 positions agree with TRBD1. V trimming: 7 bases; J trimming: 6 bases; junction bases outside the gene matches: 10. The CDR3 is 13 amino acids. Germline CDR1 SQVTM, CDR2 ANQGSEA. The CDR3 reads CSGEGTGNGEQYF. As DNA, the CDR3 is TGCAGCGGCGAGGGGACAGGGAACGGCGAGCAGTACTTC.

This clonotype appeared a few times. This chain joins TRBV10-3 and TRBJ2-7, with a weak D call TRBD2 (5 bases). The CDR3 contains 14 residues. From germline, CDR1 is ENHRY and CDR2 SYGVKD. The ends were cut back, 4 bases at V and 5 bases at J, with 15 bases in the middle. CDR3 nucleotides: TGTGCCATCAGTGGATTCGGGAACGAGAACGAGCAGTACTTC. As protein: CAISGFGNENEQYF.

The chain is built from TRBV6-1 and TRBJ2-1; D gene uncertain. CDR3 length: 12 residues. From germline, CDR1 is MNHNS and CDR2 SASEGT. V was pared by 7 bases and J by 8 bases, with 12 bases between. The DNA for the CDR3 is TGTGCCAGCATCCGGGCAGCTGATGAGCAGTTCTTC. Translated: CASIRAADEQFF.

This clonotype was observed a few times. This sequence joins TRBV3-1 and TRBJ2-1; D is perhaps TRBD2 (7 bases). Per germline, CDR1 LGHDT and CDR2 YNNKEL (reference sequence). The CDR3 is made up of 14 amino acids. Trimming removed 5 bases at V and 1 base at J, with 9 bases between. For the CDR3, the DNA is TGTGCCAGCAGCGAGGGGGGGTCCTACAATGAGCAGTTCTTC. Its protein is CASSEGGSYNEQFF.